This T cell receptor (beta chain) stems from a study of OX40 agonist ivuxolimab in advanced cancers. The CDR3 has 18 amino acids. The germline V gene has CDR1 MNHEY and CDR2 SMNVEV (reference sequence). V gave up 4 bases and J gave up 0 bases; unmatched junction bases: 13. In regard to this clone: Its antigen is not identified.

General study results and limits: CD4+ and CD8+ T cells in blood underwent clonal expansion by week 6 at 0.1 to 3.0 mg/kg.

Only in-frame clones appear in the TCRdb table, and some are missing; sequencing was by immunoSEQ multiplex PCR. The sample shows about 46,000 clones, about nine tenths of them seen only once. The origin of this receptor is an adult with an advanced solid tumor such as melanoma, head and neck, liver or kidney cancer. The gene calls are TRBV27 and TRBJ2-3, with 7 bases lining up with TRBD1. The sample was CD4+ or CD8+ T cells sorted from blood, taken in a trial of the OX40 agonist ivuxolimab. The CDR3 spells CASSSGQISAPSTDTQYF. The CDR3 coding sequence is TGTGCCAGCAGTTCGGGACAGATATCGGCCCCTAGCACAGATACGCAGTATTTT.